One sample yielded the 32 T cell receptor beta chains listed below, sequenced in a study of CXCR3-negative and CXCR3-positive naive CD8 T cells. Their antigen targets remain unknown. UMI-labeled 5' RACE TRB cDNA libraries were prepared from the cells. With the 5' RACE reads reprocessed, TCRdb shows one record per CDR3 protein and no DNA. The ten most abundant clones cover 0.41% of a sample with some 150,000 distinct CDR3 sequences. General observations from the study: CXCR3-positive naive cells had TRB CDR3s that were more hydrophobic than CXCR3-negative naive cells had.

The sample comprised naive CXCR3+ CD8+ T cells from blood. Indicated subset: CD45RO-CCR7+CD27+CD95- naive CD8+ T cells expressing CXCR3 (TNR3+). These receptors originate from a human donor in good health. Some clones in this sample may be carry-over from other donors' samples.

The chain links TRBV7-2 to TRBJ2-7; checking the TCRdb D call of TRBD2 is not possible without DNA. Germline V CDR1 and CDR2: SGHTA, FQGNSA. The CDR3 is 15 residues long. The CDR3 sequence: CASSSYGGPSYEQYF. The whole variable domain, remainder taken from reference TRBV7-2 and TRBJ2-7, is GAGVSQSPSNKVTEKGKDVELRCDPISGHTALYWYRQSLGQGLEFLIYFQGNSAPDKSGLPSDRFSAERTGGSVSTLTIQRTQQEDSAVYLCASSSYGGPSYEQYFGPGTRLTVT.

The chain is built from TRBV7-9 and TRBJ2-7; TCRdb reports TRBD1, a call that lacks DNA to check it against. CDR1 and CDR2 from the germline V gene are SEHNR and FQNEAQ (reference sequence). The CDR3 totals 13 residues. The CDR3 loop reads CASTETGWYEQYF.

The chain is built from TRBV12-3 or TRBV12-4 and TRBJ2-2. This CDR3 has 13 amino acids. CDR3 residues: CASSLRGTGELFF.

This sequence joins TRBV20-1 and TRBJ2-5. The CDR3 loop spans 14 amino acids. Germline lookup yields CDR1 DFQATT and CDR2 SNEGSKA (reference sequence). CDR3 in amino acids: CSASSEKYQETQYF.

The V and J genes are TRBV12-3 or TRBV12-4 and TRBJ2-1; the D call from TCRdb, TRBD2, cannot be confirmed without DNA. This CDR3 comprises 11 residues. The CDR3 reads CASEGRNEQFF.

The rearrangement links TRBV27 to TRBJ2-7; there is no DNA to check the TCRdb D call of TRBD1. The CDR3 extends over 16 amino acids. Germline V gene lookup returns CDR1 MNHEY and CDR2 SMNVEV (reference sequence). The CDR3 reads CASSLSMGHVTYEQYF.

J is TRBJ2-1 and V is TRBV27. The length of the CDR3 is 13 residues. Looked up from germline, CDR1 is MNHEY and CDR2 is SMNVEV (reference sequence). CDR3 in amino acids: CASISSENNEQFF.

The chain recombines TRBV28 with TRBJ1-1. Per the germline V gene, CDR1 is MDHEN and CDR2 is SYDVKM. The CDR3 extends over 16 amino acids. The CDR3 reads CASSAIQKPMNTEAFF.

The V and J genes are TRBV10-3 and TRBJ2-3; without DNA, the TCRdb call of TRBD1 cannot be checked. Germline loops: CDR1 ENHRY, CDR2 SYGVKD. This CDR3 is built from 16 residues. CDR3 protein: CAISGTLGEVTDTQYF.

This chain joins TRBV6-6 and TRBJ1-1; the D call of TRBD1 rests on TCRdb alone, since no DNA is present to check it. Germline-derived CDR1 and CDR2 are MNHNY and SVGAGI (reference sequence). This CDR3 comprises 15 residues. The CDR3 loop reads CASSYSREGGTEAFF.

The chain employs TRBV9 and TRBJ2-1; TCRdb names TRBD2, which stays unverified in the absence of DNA. CDR3 length: 15 residues. Germline CDR1 is SGDLS and CDR2 is YYNGEE. CDR3 amino acids: CASSPGAGGRNEQFF.

The CDR3 reads CASSILPSNEQFF. J is TRBJ2-1 and V is TRBV19; the D call from TCRdb, TRBD2, cannot be confirmed without DNA. CDR1 is LNHDA and CDR2 is SQIVND in the germline V gene (reference sequence). This CDR3 is 13 amino acids long.

The CDR3 sequence is CSVEDGPWGYTF. The V and J genes are TRBV29-1 and TRBJ1-2. The CDR3 loop spans 12 amino acids. From germline, CDR1 is SQVTM and CDR2 ANQGSEA. Combining the CDR3 with reference TRBV29-1 and TRBJ1-2 gives the whole variable domain SAVISQKPSRDICQRGTSLTIQCQVDSQVTMMFWYRQQPGQSLTLIATANQGSEATYESGFVIDKFPISRPNLTFSTLTVSNMSPEDSSIYLCSVEDGPWGYTFGSGTRLTVV.

This rearrangement joins TRBV28 to TRBJ2-5; TCRdb lists TRBD1, though no DNA is available to test this call. CDR1 and CDR2 from the germline V gene are MDHEN and SYDVKM. CDR3 length: 14 amino acids. The CDR3 sequence is CASSLGEPQETQYF. The full variable domain, rest sourced from reference TRBV28 and TRBJ2-5, is DVKVTQSSRYLVKRTGEKVFLECVQDMDHENMFWYRQDPGLGLRLIYFSYDVKMKEKGDIPEGYSVSREKKERFSLILESASTNQTSMYLCASSLGEPQETQYFGPGTRLLVL.

The CDR3 loop reads CATGSQGISYEQYF. The chain joins TRBV15 to TRBJ2-7; no DNA is available, so the TRBD1 call from TCRdb remains unchecked. Germline V gene data show CDR1 as LNHNV and CDR2 as YYDKDF (reference sequence). The CDR3 sequence is 14 residues long.

The chain has TRBV6-5 and TRBJ2-7; there is no DNA to check the TCRdb D call of TRBD2. Germline CDR1 MNHEY, CDR2 SVGAGI. The CDR3 has 15 residues. The CDR3 region is CASSYGGGAGYEQYF.

The chain joins TRBV6-2 or TRBV6-3 to TRBJ2-1. The CDR3 consists of 12 residues. Germline CDR1 reads MNHEY; CDR2 reads SVGEGT. CDR3 sequence reads: CASSYVGTEQFF.

The chain recombines TRBV20-1 with TRBJ1-1. Germline loops: CDR1 DFQATT, CDR2 SNEGSKA (reference sequence). This CDR3 has 13 residues. The CDR3 loop reads CSARGSSETEAFF.

J is TRBJ2-7 and V is TRBV2. This CDR3 is built from 12 residues. Per germline, CDR1 SNHLY and CDR2 FYNNEI. The CDR3 here is CATNDNSYEQYF.

The CDR3 reads CASSYSNPPVGELFF. The chain employs TRBV6-5 and TRBJ2-2; TCRdb outputs TRBD2, but without DNA this stays unchecked. The length of the CDR3 is 15 residues. The germline gives CDR1 MNHEY, CDR2 SVGAGI.

V gene TRBV6-2 or TRBV6-3 combines with J gene TRBJ1-1; the TCRdb D gene call, TRBD1, has no DNA to confirm it. Germline V gene lookup returns CDR1 MNHEY and CDR2 SVGEGT. CDR3 length: 15 residues. CDR3 residues: CASSYLGQPNTEAFF.

The gene calls are TRBV18 and TRBJ1-3; TCRdb selects TRBD1, and the lack of DNA leaves this call unchecked. The V gene's germline CDR1 is KGHSH and CDR2 LQKENI. This CDR3 region has 13 residues. This CDR3 is CASSPLSRDTIYF.

V usage is TRBV5-1 and J usage is TRBJ2-7. Germline V gene lookup returns CDR1 SGHRS and CDR2 YFSETQ. The CDR3 is made up of 14 amino acids. Here the CDR3 reads CASSLAGDYYEQYF.

The V gene is TRBV6-5, the J gene TRBJ2-7; the TCRdb D gene call, TRBD1, has no DNA to confirm it. Germline V CDR1 and CDR2: MNHEY, SVGAGI. This CDR3 has 15 residues. CDR3 in amino acids: CASTPRDRASYEQYF.

The chain links TRBV9 to TRBJ2-1; without DNA, the TCRdb call of TRBD1 cannot be checked. Germline CDR1 reads SGDLS; CDR2 reads YYNGEE. The CDR3 consists of 13 residues. The CDR3 sequence is CASSVGDRGNQFF.

V gene TRBV7-2 combines with J gene TRBJ2-5; absent DNA, TCRdb's TRBD1 call cannot be checked. CDR1 and CDR2 from the germline V gene are SGHTA and FQGNSA. The CDR3 has 17 residues. CDR3 loop: CASSLVVGRGRKETQYF.

V gene TRBV5-1 combines with J gene TRBJ1-5. CDR3 length: 15 residues. Germline V gene sequence: CDR1 SGHRS, CDR2 YFSETQ. The chain's CDR3 is CASSFSPDLNQPQHF.

The chain has TRBV20-1 and TRBJ2-1; TCRdb's D gene call, TRBD1, goes unchecked for lack of DNA. This CDR3 is built from 12 residues. Germline CDR1 DFQATT, CDR2 SNEGSKA (reference sequence). The CDR3 spells CSARLGDVEQFF.

V and J are TRBV29-1 and TRBJ2-7; the D call from TCRdb, TRBD1, cannot be confirmed without DNA. The CDR3 sequence is 15 residues long. Germline-derived CDR1 and CDR2 are SQVTM and ANQGSEA. This CDR3 is CSVEDSGAVSYEQYF.

The rearrangement uses TRBV10-1 and TRBJ2-5; checking the TCRdb D call of TRBD2 is not possible without DNA. The CDR3 is made up of 15 amino acids. CDR1 WNHNN and CDR2 SYGVQD come from the germline V gene (reference sequence). CDR3: CASSSIAGDQETQYF.

The chain combines TRBV7-8 with TRBJ2-5; the TRBD1 assignment by TCRdb is unverifiable without DNA. This CDR3 comprises 16 residues. CDR1 SGHVS and CDR2 FQNEAQ come from the germline V gene. The CDR3 region is CASSLIRARGQETQYF.

The chain recombines TRBV12-3 or TRBV12-4 with TRBJ2-5; TCRdb's assignment of TRBD2 cannot be checked, as there is no DNA. The CDR3 has 18 amino acids. The CDR3 reads CASSLASEGSGVQETQYF.